The entry that follows covers one TCR beta chain sequence. This specimen belongs to a study of T cell changes during pregnancy in multiple sclerosis. Clones were sequenced by immunoSEQ multiplex PCR, and TCRdb holds only the in-frame ones, with some missing. The sample includes 70,000 to 80,000 clones, about 93% of them seen just once. The CDR3 extends over 11 amino acids. Deletions cut 8 bases from V and 6 bases from J, with 10 bases between. The germline V gene encodes CDR1 MNHEY and CDR2 SMNVEV (reference sequence). The receptor comes from a female donor with multiple sclerosis, enrolled in a pregnancy study. The starting material was peripheral blood, obtained in the first trimester of pregnancy. The V gene is TRBV27, the J gene TRBJ1-2, with D possibly being TRBD1 (5 bases). This CDR3 reads CASLGGDGYTF. CDR3 nucleotide sequence: TGTGCCAGCCTCGGGGGGGATGGCTACACCTTC.